This TCR beta chain comes out of a study of CD8 T cells in Susac syndrome. After extraction with the RNeasy kit, roughly 0.5 to 1 ug of the RNA was reverse transcribed using random hexamers. Amplification of TCR beta CDR3 spanned 54 Vbeta and 13 Jbeta via immunoSEQ multiplex PCR. TCRdb reprocessed the immunoSEQ multiplex PCR reads with MiXCR, giving one entry per CDR3 protein. This sample has some 450,000 distinct CDR3 sequences, with more than 80% found just once. Sequencing of TCR beta drew on CD8+ and CD4+ T cells from blood. Germline V gene sequence: CDR1 LNHDA, CDR2 SQIVND (reference sequence). Trimming took 3 bases from V and 0 from J, leaving 11 bases between them. This CDR3 has 15 amino acids.

V gene TRBV19 combines with J gene TRBJ1-1; no definite D call. This clonotype originated in a human donor with multiple sclerosis. The specimen was CD8+ T cells from PBMCs. This CDR3 reads CASSIVPGMNTEAFF. CDR3 DNA: TGTGCCAGTAGTATTGTCCCAGGAATGAACACTGAAGCTTTCTTT.